This T cell receptor (beta chain) was sequenced for a study of OX40 agonist ivuxolimab in advanced cancers. For the study at large: Three patients responded partially, comprising one with hepatocellular carcinoma and two with cutaneous melanoma.

Comments on this clone: The target antigen is unknown.

Using immunoSEQ multiplex PCR, the repertoire was profiled, and TCRdb retains in-frame clones only, with some absent. This sample yields roughly 86,000 clones, of which roughly nine tenths are seen a single time; around 1.1% belongs to the top ten. Study-wide findings and caveats: Clonal expansion from baseline to week 6 occurred in both CD4+ and CD8+ T cells. With doses of 0.1-3.0 mg/kg, partial responders showed among the lowest clonal expansion. CD8+ T cells were the subset that, on average, had more expanded clones than CD4+.

The clonotype originates from an adult with an advanced solid tumor such as melanoma, head and neck, liver or kidney cancer. The sequenced sample was CD4+ or CD8+ T cells sorted from blood, obtained in a trial of the OX40 agonist ivuxolimab.

Here the CDR3 reads CASSSAGGYTF. CDR3 coding DNA: TGTGCCAGCAGCTCGGCAGGTGGCTACACCTTC. This chain links TRBV28 with TRBJ1-2; D unresolved. The CDR3 loop spans 11 amino acids. The germline gives CDR1 MDHEN, CDR2 SYDVKM. Trimming removed 6 bases from V and 7 bases from J, with 9 bases in between.